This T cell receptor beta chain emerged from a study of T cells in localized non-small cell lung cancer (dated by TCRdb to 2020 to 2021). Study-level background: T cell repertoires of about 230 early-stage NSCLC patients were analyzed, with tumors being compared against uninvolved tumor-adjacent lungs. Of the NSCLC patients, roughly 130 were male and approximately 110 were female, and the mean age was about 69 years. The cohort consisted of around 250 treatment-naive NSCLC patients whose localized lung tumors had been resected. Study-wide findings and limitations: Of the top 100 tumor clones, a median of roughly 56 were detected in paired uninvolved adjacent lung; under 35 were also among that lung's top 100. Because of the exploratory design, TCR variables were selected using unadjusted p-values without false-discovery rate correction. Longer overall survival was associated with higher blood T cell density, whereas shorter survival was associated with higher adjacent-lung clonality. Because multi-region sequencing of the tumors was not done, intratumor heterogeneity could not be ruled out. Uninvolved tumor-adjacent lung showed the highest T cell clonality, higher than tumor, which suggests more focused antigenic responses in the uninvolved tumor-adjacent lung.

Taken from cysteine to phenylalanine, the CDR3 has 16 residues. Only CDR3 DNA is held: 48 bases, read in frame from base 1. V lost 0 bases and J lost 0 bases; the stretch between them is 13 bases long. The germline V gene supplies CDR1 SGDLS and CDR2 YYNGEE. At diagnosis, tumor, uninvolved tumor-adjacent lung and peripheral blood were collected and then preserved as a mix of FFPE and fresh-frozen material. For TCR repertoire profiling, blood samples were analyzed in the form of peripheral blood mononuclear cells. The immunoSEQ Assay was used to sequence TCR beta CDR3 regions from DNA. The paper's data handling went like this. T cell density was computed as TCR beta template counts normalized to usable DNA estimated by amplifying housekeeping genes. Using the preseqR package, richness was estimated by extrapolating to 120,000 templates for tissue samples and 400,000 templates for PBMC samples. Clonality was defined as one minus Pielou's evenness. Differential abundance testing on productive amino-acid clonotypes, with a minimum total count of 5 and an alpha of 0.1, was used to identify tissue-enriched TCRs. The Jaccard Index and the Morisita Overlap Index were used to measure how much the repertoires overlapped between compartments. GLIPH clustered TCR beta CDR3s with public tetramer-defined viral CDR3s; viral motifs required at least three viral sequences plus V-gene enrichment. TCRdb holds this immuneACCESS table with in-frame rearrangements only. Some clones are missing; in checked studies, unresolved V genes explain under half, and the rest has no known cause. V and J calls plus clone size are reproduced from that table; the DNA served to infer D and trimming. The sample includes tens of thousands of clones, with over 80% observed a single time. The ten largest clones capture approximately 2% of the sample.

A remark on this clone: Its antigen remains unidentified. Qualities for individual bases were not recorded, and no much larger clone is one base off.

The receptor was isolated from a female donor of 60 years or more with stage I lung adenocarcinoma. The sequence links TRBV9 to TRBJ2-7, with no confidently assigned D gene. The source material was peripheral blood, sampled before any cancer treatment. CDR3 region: CASSVAFSASSYEQYF. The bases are TGTGCCAGCAGCGTAGCTTTCAGCGCGAGCTCCTACGAGCAGTACTTC.